This T cell receptor (beta chain) was found in a study of response to subunit inactivated influenza vaccine. TCRdb reprocessed the RT-PCR reads with MiXCR, giving one entry per CDR3 protein. The sample has under 200,000 distinct CDR3 sequences, 9.5% to 15% seen once. Germline CDR1 reads MGHRA; CDR2 reads YSYEKL. This CDR3 region has 15 residues. Trimming cost V 3 bases and J 2 bases; bases outside gene matches: 5. These sequences were also reported in another study, on T cells expressing NK-cell markers. That study adds: Libraries used 5'RACE template switching adding universal primer site and UMIs.

The TCR originated in a man between 45 and 60 years old who received an inactivated influenza vaccine. The starting material was CD8+ T cells sorted from PBMCs, obtained 11 to 12 days after vaccination. This sequence joins TRBV4-1 and TRBJ1-1, with 8 bases matching TRBD1. CDR3 nucleotide sequence: TGCGCCAGCAGCCATCCAGGGACAGGTAACACTGAAGCTTTCTTT. Translation: CASSHPGTGNTEAFF.